This TCR beta chain came from a study of CD8 T cells in Susac syndrome. A quantity of about 0.45 to 1 ug RNA underwent reverse transcription using random hexamers. TCRdb itself ran the immunoSEQ multiplex PCR reads through MiXCR, one entry per CDR3 protein. The data show about 160,000 distinct CDR3 sequences, 93% seen once. This CDR3 is 14 amino acids long. The germline V gene encodes CDR1 SGHRS and CDR2 YFSETQ. The V gene lost 3 bases and the J gene lost 3 bases, with 9 bases spanning the gap. Sequenced material: CD4+ T cells from PBMCs. V gene TRBV5-1 combines with J gene TRBJ2-2; D unclear. This TCR was sampled from a human donor in good health. The CDR3 DNA reads TGCGCCAGCAGCTACGAGCCGCACACCGGGGAGCTGTTTTTT. It encodes CASSYEPHTGELFF.